The 6 T cell receptor beta chains listed next were all sequenced from one sample in a study of blood T cell repertoires in COVID-19. Sequencing was performed with immunoSEQ multiplex PCR; in TCRdb, only in-frame clones are kept and a portion is missing. Here the sample spans approximately 400,000 clones, roughly 90% being singletons. The sample consisted of peripheral blood. These receptors all come from a man aged 35-49 years with acute or convalescent COVID-19.

The CDR3 nucleotides read TGTGCCACCAGCAGGGCGCAGGGGGCCCTTGGCTACACCTTC. Translation gives CATSRAQGALGYTF. The gene calls are TRBV15 and TRBJ1-2; 8 bases agree with TRBD1. V lost 3 bases and J lost 7; bases outside the gene matches: 7. Germline assignment: CDR1 LNHNV and CDR2 YYDKDF (reference sequence). This CDR3 has 14 amino acids.

The gene calls are TRBV12-3 or TRBV12-4 and TRBJ2-1; 10 nucleotides agree with TRBD2. Trimming at V came to 5 bases and at J to 15 bases, leaving 7 bases not matched to a gene. The CDR3 is 12 residues long. The CDR3: CASSGAGGQAFF. As DNA, the CDR3 is TGTGCCAGCAGTGGAGCGGGGGGGCAGGCGTTCTTC.

This sequence joins TRBV6-2 or TRBV6-3 and TRBJ1-1; 7 nucleotides match TRBD1. Germline CDR1 and CDR2: MNHEY and SVGEGT. The CDR3 runs 16 residues. Germline trimming cut 1 base from V and 0 bases from J; bases unmatched to any gene: 5. The CDR3, as DNA: TGTGCCAGCAGTTACTTGGCTCAGGGGGTGAACACTGAAGCTTTCTTT. As protein: CASSYLAQGVNTEAFF.

V and J are TRBV6-5 and TRBJ2-2, with 8 bases identical to TRBD1. The CDR3 is made up of 13 amino acids. Germline loops: CDR1 MNHEY, CDR2 SVGAGI. V trimming: 6 bases; J trimming: 6 bases; junction bases outside the gene matches: 3. CDR3 region: CASRQGVSGELFF. CDR3 sequence (DNA): TGTGCCAGCAGACAGGGGGTCTCCGGGGAGCTGTTTTTT.

This chain joins TRBV10-3 and TRBJ1-2, with D possibly matching TRBD1 (5 bases). This CDR3 is 13 amino acids long. Trimming took 6 bases from V and 8 from J, leaving 16 bases between them. Germline V gene data show CDR1 as ENHRY and CDR2 as SYGVKD. The DNA for the CDR3 is TGTGCCATCAGGGATGGGGGGGAGCAAGGCTACACCTTC. Residues: CAIRDGGEQGYTF.

This clone was picked up one time. The chain employs TRBV24-1 and TRBJ1-1; the D is unclear. Germline CDR1 reads KGHDR; CDR2 reads SFDVKD. The CDR3 has 15 residues. Deletions cut 6 bases from V and 1 base from J, with 14 bases between. The CDR3 DNA sequence: TGTGCCACCAGTACCGCAAGAGCTGGGAACACTGAAGCTTTCTTT. It translates to CATSTARAGNTEAFF.